This T cell receptor (beta chain) was recovered during a study of T cells in Graves' hyperthyroidism and ophthalmopathy. Study outcomes and limitations: Before onset, by a median of approximately 5.9 months, the model predicted ophthalmopathy. In the blood, most expanded thyroid clonotypes above 0.001 appeared as well.

J gave up 3 bases and V 9 bases, and 15 bases lay outside the gene matches. The germline CDR1 and CDR2 sequences are KGHDR and SFDVKD. The CDR3 runs 17 residues. Researchers took RNA transcripts and amplified the TCR beta CDR3 regions from them. HTBI primers were used for first-round RT-PCR of the TCR CDR3. TCRdb redid the calling of the multiplex PCR reads with MiXCR, one entry per CDR3 protein. The data contain about 360,000 distinct CDR3 sequences, 15% to 19% of them singletons. Exclusion criteria comprised uncontrolled infection, other autoimmune disease, pregnancy or lactation. Diagnostic assessment was based on clinical symptoms, serum thyroxine and TRAb, thyroid ultrasound and orbital computed tomography. On this clonotype: The antigen is not known.

This TCR was sampled from a woman between 18 and 29 years old with Graves' hyperthyroidism that later progressed to Graves' ophthalmopathy. The sequenced sample consisted of blood. The chain couples TRBV24-1 to TRBJ2-3, with TRBD1 matching 9 bases. The CDR3: CATGTGGGSHPTDTQYF. Written as DNA, the CDR3 is TGTGCCACCGGAACAGGGGGCGGGTCTCACCCTACAGATACGCAGTATTTT.